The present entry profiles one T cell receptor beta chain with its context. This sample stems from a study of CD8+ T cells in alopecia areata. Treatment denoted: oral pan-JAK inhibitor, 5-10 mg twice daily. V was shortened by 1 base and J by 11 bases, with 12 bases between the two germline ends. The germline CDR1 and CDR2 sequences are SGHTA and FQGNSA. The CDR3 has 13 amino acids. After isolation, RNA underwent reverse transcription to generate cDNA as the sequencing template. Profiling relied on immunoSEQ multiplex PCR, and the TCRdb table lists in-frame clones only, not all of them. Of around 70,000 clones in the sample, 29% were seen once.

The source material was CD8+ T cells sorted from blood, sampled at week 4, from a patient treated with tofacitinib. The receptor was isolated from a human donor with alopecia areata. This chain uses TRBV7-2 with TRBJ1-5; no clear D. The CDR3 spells CASSLGPLWAQHF. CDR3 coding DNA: TGTGCCAGCAGCTTAGGACCTCTTTGGGCCCAGCATTTT.